This TCR beta chain was obtained from a study of response to subunit inactivated influenza vaccine. This clonotype was found a few times. Its matching antigen is unknown. TCRdb passed the RT-PCR reads through MiXCR, listing each CDR3 protein once. The sample yields about 700,000 distinct CDR3 sequences, roughly 14% seen once. Study-level points and caveats: The authors put forward the suggestion that each seasonal influenza vaccination may bring in only a limited number of new T cells.

Germline V gene sequence: CDR1 MNHEY, CDR2 SVGAGI. The CDR3 runs to 13 residues. With 4 bases removed from V and 1 base from J, the gap between germline ends came to 7 bases. The chain couples TRBV6-5 to TRBJ2-5; D is unresolved. The TCR originated in a man between 50 and 59 years old who received an inactivated influenza vaccine. Sequencing was performed on PBMCs from blood, taken roughly 13 days after vaccination. CDR3 sequence (DNA): TGTGCCAGCAGTTCGTCGATCCAAGAGACCCAGTACTTC. Protein: CASSSSIQETQYF.